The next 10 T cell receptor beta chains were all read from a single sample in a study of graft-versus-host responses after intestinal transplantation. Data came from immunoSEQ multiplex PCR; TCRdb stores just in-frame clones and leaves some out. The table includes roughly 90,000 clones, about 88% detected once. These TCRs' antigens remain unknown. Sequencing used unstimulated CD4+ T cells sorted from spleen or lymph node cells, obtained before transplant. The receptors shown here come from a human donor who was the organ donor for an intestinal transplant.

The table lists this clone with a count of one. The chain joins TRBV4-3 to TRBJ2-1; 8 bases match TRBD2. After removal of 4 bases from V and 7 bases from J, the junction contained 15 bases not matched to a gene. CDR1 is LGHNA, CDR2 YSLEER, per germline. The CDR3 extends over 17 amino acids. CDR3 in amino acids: CASSPLGAGRARNEQFF. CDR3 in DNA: TGCGCCAGCAGCCCCCTGGGGGCCGGGAGGGCAAGGAATGAGCAGTTCTTC.

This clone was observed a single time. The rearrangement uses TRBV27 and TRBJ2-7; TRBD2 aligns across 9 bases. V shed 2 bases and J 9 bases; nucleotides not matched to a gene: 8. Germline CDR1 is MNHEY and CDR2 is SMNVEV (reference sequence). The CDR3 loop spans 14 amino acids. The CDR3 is CASSLGLAGYMQYF. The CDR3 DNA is TGTGCCAGCAGTTTAGGGCTAGCGGGGTACATGCAGTACTTC.

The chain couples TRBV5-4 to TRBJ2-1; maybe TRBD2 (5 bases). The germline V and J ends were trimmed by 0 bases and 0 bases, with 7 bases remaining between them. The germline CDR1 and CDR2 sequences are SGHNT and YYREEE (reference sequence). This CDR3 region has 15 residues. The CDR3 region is CASSLAGSSYNEQFF. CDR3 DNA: TGTGCCAGCAGCTTGGCTGGGAGCTCCTACAATGAGCAGTTCTTC.

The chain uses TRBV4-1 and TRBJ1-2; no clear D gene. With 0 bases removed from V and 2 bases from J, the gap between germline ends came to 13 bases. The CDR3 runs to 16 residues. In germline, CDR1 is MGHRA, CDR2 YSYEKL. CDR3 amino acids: CASSQDAWVENYGYTF. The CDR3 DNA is TGCGCCAGCAGCCAAGATGCCTGGGTGGAGAACTATGGCTACACCTTC.

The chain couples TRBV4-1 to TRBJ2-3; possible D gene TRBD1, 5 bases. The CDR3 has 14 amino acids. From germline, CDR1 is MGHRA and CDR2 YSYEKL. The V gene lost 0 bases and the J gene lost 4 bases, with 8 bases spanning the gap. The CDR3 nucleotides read TGCGCCAGCAGCCAAGATCCCAGGGCAGATACGCAGTATTTT. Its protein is CASSQDPRADTQYF.

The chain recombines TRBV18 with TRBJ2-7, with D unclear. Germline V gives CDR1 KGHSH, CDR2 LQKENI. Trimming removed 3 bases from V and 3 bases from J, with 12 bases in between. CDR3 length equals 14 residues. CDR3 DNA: TGTGCCAGCTCACCTGCGCGTTTCGGCTACGAGCAGTACTTC. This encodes CASSPARFGYEQYF.

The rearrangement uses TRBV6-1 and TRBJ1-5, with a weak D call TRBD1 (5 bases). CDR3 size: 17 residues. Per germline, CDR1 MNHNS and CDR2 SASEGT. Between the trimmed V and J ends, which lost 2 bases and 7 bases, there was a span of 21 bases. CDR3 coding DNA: TGTGCCAGCAGTGAACGACGGGAGAGAGGACGGGGGCAGCCCCAGCATTTT. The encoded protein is CASSERRERGRGQPQHF.

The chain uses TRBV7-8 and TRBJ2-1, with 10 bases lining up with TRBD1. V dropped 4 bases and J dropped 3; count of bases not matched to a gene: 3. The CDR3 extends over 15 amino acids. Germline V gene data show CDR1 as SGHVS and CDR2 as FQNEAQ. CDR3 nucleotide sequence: TGTGCCAGCAGCTCGGACAGGGGGGGCTACAATGAGCAGTTCTTC. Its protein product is CASSSDRGGYNEQFF.

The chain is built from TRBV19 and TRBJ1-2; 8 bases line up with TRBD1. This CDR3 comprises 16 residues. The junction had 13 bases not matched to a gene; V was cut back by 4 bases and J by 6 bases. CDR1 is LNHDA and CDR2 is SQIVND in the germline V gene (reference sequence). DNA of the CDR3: TGTGCCAGTAGTAAGCCAGGGGGCGCCCGATTTGATGGCTACACCTTC. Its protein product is CASSKPGGARFDGYTF.

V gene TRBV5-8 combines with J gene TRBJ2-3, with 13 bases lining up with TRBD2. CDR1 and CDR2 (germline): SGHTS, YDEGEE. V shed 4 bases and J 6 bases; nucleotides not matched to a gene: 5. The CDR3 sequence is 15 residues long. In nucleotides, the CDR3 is TGTGCCAGCAGCCTGGGACTAGCGGGACGCGATACGCAGTATTTT. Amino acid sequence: CASSLGLAGRDTQYF.